The source of this TCR beta chain is a study of blood T cells in healthy people across ages. Study at large: Per two T cells, about one barcoded beta molecule was captured through template switching.

This clonotype was seen more than once but under ten times. A second PCR of roughly 7 to 11 cycles used a sample-barcoded 5' primer and a J-beta primer mix. One entry per CDR3 protein, called by TCRdb with MiXCR from the 5' RACE reads. The sample holds more than 650,000 distinct CDR3 sequences, around half seen once. The germline V gene has CDR1 SGHRS and CDR2 YFSETQ. The CDR3 is made up of 19 amino acids. The germline V and J ends were trimmed by 4 bases and 3 bases, with 28 bases remaining between them. Per-sample PBMC isolation yielded at least 6 million cells. The sequenced sample was blood. The chain couples TRBV5-1 to TRBJ1-1; D not certain. This sequence was found in a man older than 75 in good health. In nucleotides, the CDR3 is TGCGCCAGCAGCCCTAGGGCCTTATTTGTGGAGGCCGGGGACACTGAAGCTTTCTTT. Its translation: CASSPRALFVEAGDTEAFF.